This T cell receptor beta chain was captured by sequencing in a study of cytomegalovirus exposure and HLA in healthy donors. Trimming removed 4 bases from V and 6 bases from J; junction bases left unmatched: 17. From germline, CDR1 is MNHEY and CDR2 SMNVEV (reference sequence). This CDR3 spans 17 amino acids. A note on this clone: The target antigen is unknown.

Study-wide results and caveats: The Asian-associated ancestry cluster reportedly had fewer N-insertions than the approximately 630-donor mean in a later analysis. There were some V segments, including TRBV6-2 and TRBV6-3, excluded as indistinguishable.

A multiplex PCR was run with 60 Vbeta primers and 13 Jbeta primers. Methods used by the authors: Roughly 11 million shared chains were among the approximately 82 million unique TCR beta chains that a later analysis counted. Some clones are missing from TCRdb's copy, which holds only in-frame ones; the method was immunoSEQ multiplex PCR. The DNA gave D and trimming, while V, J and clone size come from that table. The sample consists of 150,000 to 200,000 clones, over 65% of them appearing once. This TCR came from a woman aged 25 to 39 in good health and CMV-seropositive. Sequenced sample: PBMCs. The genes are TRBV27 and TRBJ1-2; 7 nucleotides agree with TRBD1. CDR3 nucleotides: TGTGCCAGCAGTTCGCTTGGTCGGGAAACAGGGGTAAATGGCTACACCTTC. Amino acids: CASSSLGRETGVNGYTF.